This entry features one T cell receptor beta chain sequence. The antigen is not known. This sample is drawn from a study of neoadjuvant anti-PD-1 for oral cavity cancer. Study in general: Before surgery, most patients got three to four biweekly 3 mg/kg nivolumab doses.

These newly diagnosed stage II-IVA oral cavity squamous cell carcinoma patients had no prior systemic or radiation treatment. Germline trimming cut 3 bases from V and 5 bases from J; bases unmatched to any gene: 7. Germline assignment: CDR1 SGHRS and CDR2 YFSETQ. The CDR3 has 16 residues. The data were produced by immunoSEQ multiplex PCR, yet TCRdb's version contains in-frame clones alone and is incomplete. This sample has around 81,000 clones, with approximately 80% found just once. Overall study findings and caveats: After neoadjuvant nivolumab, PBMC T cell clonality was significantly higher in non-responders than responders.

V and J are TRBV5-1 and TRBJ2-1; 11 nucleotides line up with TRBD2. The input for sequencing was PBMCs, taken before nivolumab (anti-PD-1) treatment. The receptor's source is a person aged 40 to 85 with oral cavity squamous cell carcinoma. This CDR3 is CASSWDTSGGNNEQFF. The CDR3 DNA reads TGCGCCAGCAGCTGGGACACTAGCGGGGGTAACAATGAGCAGTTCTTC.